What follows are 31 T cell receptor beta chains derived from one specimen sequenced in a study of cytomegalovirus exposure and HLA in healthy donors. Primers for the PCR totalled 60 Vbeta and 13 Jbeta. Only in-frame clones appear in the TCRdb table, and some are missing; sequencing was by immunoSEQ multiplex PCR. The sample carries some 130,000 clones, about 80% recorded once. Material: PBMCs. These receptors were taken from a human donor in good health.

The genes are TRBV5-6 and TRBJ1-1, with no clear D. V lost 4 bases, J lost 0 bases, and 16 bases lay in between. Germline V CDR1 and CDR2: SGHDT, YYEEEE. The CDR3 totals 16 residues. The CDR3 sequence: CASSEDLGSLNTEAFF. For the CDR3, the DNA is TGTGCCAGCAGCGAAGATCTTGGTAGTCTGAACACTGAAGCTTTCTTT.

V gene TRBV5-1 combines with J gene TRBJ2-7; D remains ambiguous. Per germline, CDR1 SGHRS and CDR2 YFSETQ. The CDR3 loop spans 13 amino acids. The ends were cut back, 0 bases at V and 3 bases at J, with 7 bases in the middle. The chain's CDR3 is CASSLDSGYEQYF. As DNA, the CDR3 is TGCGCCAGCAGCTTGGACTCAGGCTACGAGCAGTACTTC.

The chain carries TRBV7-2 and TRBJ1-1; 8 bases align to TRBD1. The germline V gene encodes CDR1 SGHTA and CDR2 FQGNSA. CDR3 length: 14 residues. Trimming at V came to 6 bases and at J to 4 bases, leaving 7 bases not matched to a gene. The CDR3: CASREQGVSTEAFF. The CDR3 DNA reads TGTGCCAGCAGGGAACAGGGGGTTAGCACTGAAGCTTTCTTT.

V gene TRBV14 combines with J gene TRBJ1-1; tentatively, D is TRBD1 (5 bases). The germline gives CDR1 SGHDN, CDR2 FVKESK. Trimming took off 1 base at V and 5 bases at J, with 14 bases between the two ends. This CDR3 comprises 15 residues. The CDR3 nucleotides read TGTGCCAGCAGCCAAGTGATGATGGAGGGGACTGAAGCTTTCTTT. This gives the protein CASSQVMMEGTEAFF.

The chain recombines TRBV5-1 with TRBJ1-2; D gene uncertain. This CDR3 is built from 15 residues. The germline V gene has CDR1 SGHRS and CDR2 YFSETQ. V lost 0 bases to trimming and J lost 4 bases, with 13 bases between them. DNA of the CDR3: TGCGCCAGCAGCTTGGCCGCAGAAATTGGCTATGGCTACACCTTC. This translates into CASSLAAEIGYGYTF.

This clone was found once. One end of the junction is discordant with germline, which a read error may explain. The V gene is TRBV7-9, the J gene TRBJ1-2; TRBD1 matches 9 bases. The CDR3 sequence is 16 residues long. Germline CDR1 SEHNR, CDR2 FQNEAQ (reference sequence). This CDR3 is CSSSLRSTGGRYGYTF. The CDR3 DNA follows: TGTTCCAGCAGCTTAAGATCGACAGGGGGAAGATATGGCTACACCTTC.

This clone was observed once. The genes are TRBV28 and TRBJ1-2; D unresolved. The germline V and J ends were trimmed by 3 bases and 4 bases, with 6 bases remaining between them. Germline-derived CDR1 and CDR2 are MDHEN and SYDVKM. There are 12 residues in the CDR3. The CDR3 spells CASSFSVYGYTF. CDR3 nucleotides: TGTGCCAGCAGTTTTTCGGTCTATGGCTACACCTTC.

The V call is TRBV6-6, the J call TRBJ2-7; the D is unclear. The length of the CDR3 is 12 residues. CDR1 is MNHNY, CDR2 SVGAGI, per germline (reference sequence). V lost 4 bases to trimming and J lost 4 bases, with 8 bases between them. The CDR3 spells CASSSRRYEQYF. The CDR3 nucleotides read TGTGCCAGCAGTTCACGGCGGTACGAGCAGTACTTC.

The J gene is TRBJ2-1, the V gene TRBV5-1, with TRBD2 matching 9 bases. Losses at the gene ends were 2 bases for V and 9 bases for J; bases not matched to a gene: 9. The length of the CDR3 is 15 residues. CDR1 and CDR2 from the germline V gene are SGHRS and YFSETQ. The CDR3 DNA reads TGCGCCAGCAGCTTTTTAGCGGGGGACGGTGGTGAGCAGTTCTTC. Translated, it gives CASSFLAGDGGEQFF.

This clone appeared a few times. The chain combines TRBV5-1 with TRBJ2-3, with D possibly matching TRBD2 (6 bases). V was clipped by 0 bases and J by 2 bases, with 13 bases between them. CDR3 size: 16 residues. Germline V CDR1 and CDR2: SGHRS, YFSETQ. The CDR3 DNA reads as TGCGCCAGCAGCTTGGGGGGACGGGGGATCACAGATACGCAGTATTTT. It encodes CASSLGGRGITDTQYF.

This clone was detected only a few times. The chain links TRBV7-6 to TRBJ1-4; no firm D call. Trimming cost V 5 bases and J 8 bases, with 9 bases left between them. The CDR3 has 12 amino acids. Germline V gives CDR1 SGHVS, CDR2 FNYEAQ. The CDR3 DNA reads as TGTGCCAGCAGCCCCCACAGAGAAAAACTGTTTTTT. Translating gives CASSPHREKLFF.

The rearrangement uses TRBV6-6 and TRBJ1-5; no clear D. CDR1 and CDR2 from the germline V gene are MNHNY and SVGAGI (reference sequence). V lost 6 bases and J lost 6, with 6 bases in between. This CDR3 spans 11 amino acids. This CDR3 is CASSQAQPQHF. The CDR3 nucleotides read TGTGCCAGCAGCCAGGCTCAGCCCCAGCATTTT.

The rearrangement uses TRBV9 and TRBJ2-7; TRBD2 matches at 9 bases. The CDR3 sequence is 13 residues long. The germline V gene has CDR1 SGDLS and CDR2 YYNGEE. V lost 4 bases and J lost 3; bases outside the gene matches: 2. This CDR3 reads CASSTTSGYEQYF. The CDR3 nucleotides read TGTGCCAGCAGCACGACTAGCGGCTACGAGCAGTACTTC. The full variable domain, in which reference TRBV9 and TRBJ2-7 provide the parts outside the CDR3, is DSGVTQTPKHLITATGQRVTLRCSPRSGDLSVYWYQQSLDQGLQFLIQYYNGEERAKGNILERFSAQQFPDLHSELNLSSLELGDSALYFCASSTTSGYEQYFGPGTRLTVT.

The chain employs TRBV6-5 and TRBJ1-2; D is possibly TRBD1 (6 bases). Trimming cost V 5 bases and J 6 bases, with 13 bases left between them. The CDR3 consists of 13 residues. Germline-derived CDR1 and CDR2 are MNHEY and SVGAGI. This chain's CDR3 is CASSEHRVDGYTF. CDR3 DNA: TGTGCCAGCAGTGAGCACAGGGTGGATGGCTACACCTTC.

The CDR3 sequence is CASSDRGGGNQPQHF. For the CDR3, the DNA is TGTGCCAGCAGTGATCGAGGGGGCGGCAATCAGCCCCAGCATTTT. This chain links TRBV2 with TRBJ1-5; 7 bases align to TRBD1. The CDR3 runs 15 residues. Germline values: CDR1 SNHLY, CDR2 FYNNEI. The J segment lost 2 bases and the V segment lost 3 bases, leaving 4 bases of the junction unmatched.

This CDR3 reads CASSPPGQGSSSGNTIYF. For the CDR3, the DNA is TGTGCCAGCTCACCACCGGGACAGGGATCCTCCTCTGGAAACACCATATATTTT. This chain links TRBV18 with TRBJ1-3; TRBD1 aligns across 9 bases. Trimming took 0 bases from V and 0 from J; bases not matched to a gene: 6. The CDR3 is 18 amino acids. Germline V lookup: CDR1 KGHSH, CDR2 LQKENI. Looking up the rest from reference TRBV18 and TRBJ1-3 gives the full variable domain: NAGVMQNPRHLVRRRGQEARLRCSPMKGHSHVYWYRQLPEEGLKFMVYLQKENIIDESGMPKERFSAEFPKEGPSILRIQQVVRGDSAAYFCASSPPGQGSSSGNTIYFGEGSWLTVV.

The chain carries TRBV13 and TRBJ1-1, with D possibly matching TRBD1 (6 bases). V was trimmed by 7 bases and J by 7 bases, leaving 13 bases between them. Germline V gives CDR1 PRHDT, CDR2 FYEKMQ (reference sequence). This CDR3 has 12 amino acids. Here the CDR3 reads CASTGGGGEAFF. The DNA for the CDR3 is TGTGCCAGCACCGGAGGGGGGGGTGAAGCTTTCTTT.

V is TRBV28 and J is TRBJ2-1; possible D gene TRBD2, 5 bases. The CDR3 length is 13 residues. Per germline, CDR1 MDHEN and CDR2 SYDVKM. The V end lost 8 bases, the J end lost 4 bases, and 12 bases lay between the germline ends. The CDR3 loop reads CASGGLSYNEQFF. The CDR3 DNA sequence: TGTGCCAGCGGAGGACTCTCATACAATGAGCAGTTCTTC.

The J gene is TRBJ1-6, the V gene TRBV18; TRBD1 aligns across 12 bases. Germline assignment: CDR1 KGHSH and CDR2 LQKENI. J was trimmed by 7 bases and V by 3 bases; bases with no gene match: 7. The CDR3 sequence is 17 residues long. CDR3 region: CASSPAGQGARNSPLHF. Here the CDR3 DNA reads TGTGCCAGCTCACCTGCGGGACAGGGGGCGAGAAATTCACCCCTCCACTTT.

CDR3 protein: CASSYPQGRDEKLFF. In nucleotides, the CDR3 is TGTGCCAGCAGTTACCCACAGGGTAGAGATGAAAAACTGTTTTTT. The chain combines TRBV6-6 with TRBJ1-4, with TRBD1 as a possible D gene (6 bases). Germline CDR1 reads MNHNY; CDR2 reads SVGAGI (reference sequence). The CDR3 has 15 residues. With 2 bases removed from V and 6 bases from J, the gap between germline ends came to 13 bases.

The chain combines TRBV2 with TRBJ2-2; 7 bases are a match to TRBD1. Germline trimming cut 2 bases from V and 2 bases from J; bases unmatched to any gene: 11. Germline CDR1 is SNHLY and CDR2 is FYNNEI. This CDR3 region has 18 residues. CDR3 bases: TGTGCCAGCAGTGAAACGGATGGGACAGAGTTCAACACCGGGGAGCTGTTTTTT. This encodes CASSETDGTEFNTGELFF.

The chain has TRBV11-2 and TRBJ1-1; D gene ambiguous. V lost 5 bases and J 9 bases, leaving 16 bases between the germline ends. This CDR3 comprises 13 residues. Germline loops: CDR1 SGHAT, CDR2 FQNNGV. CDR3 sequence (DNA): TGTGCCAGCAGCACACAGACTAAGGTTCAAGCTTTCTTT. It translates to CASSTQTKVQAFF.

This clone has just one count. The chain has TRBV7-8 and TRBJ1-6; 7 bases match TRBD1. The CDR3 consists of 17 residues. Germline CDR1 and CDR2: SGHVS and FQNEAQ. V lost 5 bases, J lost 0 bases, and 7 bases stayed unmatched. CDR3 DNA sequence: TGTGCCAGCAGCCCCACAGGGGCAGGCTCCTATAATTCACCCCTCCACTTT. Translated: CASSPTGAGSYNSPLHF.

V usage is TRBV27 and J usage is TRBJ2-1; D is perhaps TRBD1 (5 bases). V lost 8 bases to trimming and J lost 0 bases, with 11 bases between them. From germline, CDR1 is MNHEY and CDR2 SMNVEV (reference sequence). The CDR3 covers 14 residues. In DNA, the CDR3 is TGTGCCAGCGGAGACAGTAGCTCCTACAATGAGCAGTTCTTC. Protein product: CASGDSSSYNEQFF.

The chain links TRBV18 to TRBJ2-3, with 7 bases lining up with TRBD2. The CDR3 is made up of 16 amino acids. The junction had 9 bases not matched to a gene; V was cut back by 6 bases and J by 0 bases. Germline V gene sequence: CDR1 KGHSH, CDR2 LQKENI. The CDR3: CASSLTAGESTDTQYF. Written as DNA, the CDR3 is TGTGCCAGCTCTCTGACTGCGGGGGAAAGCACAGATACGCAGTATTTT.

This chain uses TRBV28 with TRBJ1-1; 8 positions match TRBD1. Germline lookup yields CDR1 MDHEN and CDR2 SYDVKM. V trimming: 6 bases; J trimming: 1 base; junction bases outside the gene matches: 1. The CDR3 extends over 13 amino acids. CDR3 DNA: TGTGCCAGCAGCGGACAGGGGAACACTGAAGCTTTCTTT. Its protein is CASSGQGNTEAFF.

The V gene is TRBV7-8, the J gene TRBJ2-7; D remains ambiguous. Germline lookup yields CDR1 SGHVS and CDR2 FQNEAQ. CDR3 length: 11 amino acids. V lost 10 bases and J 7 bases, leaving 14 bases between the germline ends. CDR3 loop: CATMANMEQYF. The CDR3 DNA follows: TGTGCCACCATGGCCAACATGGAGCAGTACTTC.

The CDR3 is CASSQPIGVDRHYGYTF. The CDR3 bases are TGTGCCAGCAGCCAACCCATAGGTGTTGACAGACACTATGGCTACACCTTC. The rearrangement links TRBV14 to TRBJ1-2, with D possibly TRBD1 on 5 matching bases. V gave up 2 bases and J gave up 3 bases, with 19 bases separating them. This CDR3 region has 17 residues. The germline CDR1 and CDR2 sequences are SGHDN and FVKESK.

The chain joins TRBV14 to TRBJ1-5; D is perhaps TRBD1 (5 bases). With 5 bases removed from V and 4 bases from J, the gap between germline ends came to 12 bases. Germline CDR1 SGHDN, CDR2 FVKESK. This CDR3 has 14 residues. The chain's CDR3 is CASSGLGLNQPQHF. The CDR3 DNA reads as TGTGCCAGCAGCGGCCTGGGACTGAATCAGCCCCAGCATTTT.

V is TRBV7-6 and J is TRBJ1-6, with D hard to call. The CDR3 length is 15 residues. Per the germline V gene, CDR1 is SGHVS and CDR2 is FNYEAQ. The V end was cut by 5 bases, the J end by 9 bases, with 17 bases between. This CDR3 is CASSPREATGSPLHF. The CDR3 nucleotides read TGTGCCAGCAGCCCCCGGGAGGCCACGGGTTCACCCCTCCACTTT.

The chain recombines TRBV10-1 with TRBJ2-1; weak D call: TRBD2 (6 bases). Looked up from germline, CDR1 is WNHNN and CDR2 is SYGVQD (reference sequence). This CDR3 is built from 14 residues. The V end lost 5 bases, the J end lost 8 bases, and 16 bases lay between the germline ends. CDR3 sequence: CASSSSEGIYEQFF. CDR3 sequence (DNA): TGCGCCAGCAGTTCCTCGGAGGGGATCTATGAGCAGTTCTTC.